These 25 T cell receptor beta chains originate from one sample sequenced in a study of blood T cell repertoires in COVID-19. This table comes from immunoSEQ multiplex PCR, and its TCRdb copy is limited to in-frame clones, with some not included. The repertoire includes about 110,000 clones, roughly 82% of them detected once, and roughly 7.7% sits in the top ten. Specimen: peripheral blood. The receptors come from a woman older than 75 with active or convalescent COVID-19.

The V gene is TRBV6-1, the J gene TRBJ2-2; TRBD1 aligns across 9 bases. This CDR3 has 17 residues. V was clipped by 0 bases and J by 5 bases; unmatched bases: 7. Germline V gene sequence: CDR1 MNHNS, CDR2 SASEGT. This CDR3 is CASSEALDRGGTGELFF. CDR3 sequence (DNA): TGTGCCAGCAGTGAAGCGCTTGACAGGGGGGGGACCGGGGAGCTGTTTTTT.

The chain carries TRBV4-2 and TRBJ2-2; 11 bases agree with TRBD2. The CDR3 loop spans 17 amino acids. The J segment lost 2 bases and the V segment lost 1 base, leaving 3 bases of the junction unmatched. Per germline, CDR1 LGHNA and CDR2 YNFKEQ. For the CDR3, the DNA is TGTGCCAGCAGCCAAGTGGGACTAGCGGAAAACACCGGGGAGCTGTTTTTT. This encodes CASSQVGLAENTGELFF.

The chain employs TRBV28 and TRBJ2-1, with 10 bases fitting TRBD2. From germline, CDR1 is MDHEN and CDR2 SYDVKM. V was pared by 5 bases and J by 8 bases, with 9 bases of the junction left unmatched. The CDR3 loop spans 15 amino acids. The chain's CDR3 is CASSLIAGGLDEQFF. Written as DNA, the CDR3 is TGTGCCAGCAGTCTGATAGCGGGAGGTCTCGATGAGCAGTTCTTC.

This rearrangement joins TRBV28 to TRBJ2-1, with 14 positions matching TRBD2. The CDR3 extends over 17 amino acids. Germline assignment: CDR1 MDHEN and CDR2 SYDVKM. J gave up 7 bases and V 1 base, and 6 bases lay outside the gene matches. Written as DNA, the CDR3 is TGTGCCAGCAGTTTATTGGCCGGGACTAGCGGGAGTAATGAGCAGTTCTTC. Translation: CASSLLAGTSGSNEQFF.

The chain's CDR3 is CASSLVAAGNEQYF. DNA for the CDR3: TGCGCCAGCAGCTTGGTAGCGGCAGGGAATGAGCAGTACTTC. The chain carries TRBV5-1 and TRBJ2-7; tentative D call: TRBD2 (6 bases). The germline V gene has CDR1 SGHRS and CDR2 YFSETQ. Trimming took 0 bases from V and 7 from J, leaving 14 bases between them. The CDR3 totals 14 residues. Drawing the rest from reference TRBV5-1 and TRBJ2-7, the complete variable domain is KAGVTQTPRYLIKTRGQQVTLSCSPISGHRSVSWYQQTPGQGLQFLFEYFSETQRNKGNFPGRFSGRQFSNSRSEMNVSTLELGDSALYLCASSLVAAGNEQYFGPGTRLTVT.

V gene TRBV7-3 combines with J gene TRBJ2-2, with 7 bases fitting TRBD2. CDR1 SGHTA and CDR2 FQGTGA come from the germline V gene. The CDR3 covers 16 residues. V was pared by 1 base and J by 8 bases, with 10 bases of the junction left unmatched. In DNA form, the CDR3 reads TGTGCCAGCAGCTTAATTCCTAGCGGAACAAGGGGGGAGCTGTTTTTT. It codes for CASSLIPSGTRGELFF.

This chain uses TRBV5-1 with TRBJ2-6; D is unclear. CDR3 length equals 17 residues. Trimming left V 0 bases short and J 0 bases short, with 10 bases between. Germline V lookup: CDR1 SGHRS, CDR2 YFSETQ. The CDR3 DNA reads as TGCGCCAGCAGCTTGGGACACCAATTCTCTGGGGCCAACGTCCTGACTTTC. Protein: CASSLGHQFSGANVLTF.

This sequence joins TRBV6-5 and TRBJ2-7; TRBD1 is a possible D gene (6 bases). From germline, CDR1 is MNHEY and CDR2 SVGAGI. Trimming took 5 bases from V and 7 from J, leaving 21 bases between them. This CDR3 comprises 15 residues. The CDR3 protein is CASSPQTGQRGEQYF. The CDR3 region has the DNA TGTGCCAGCAGTCCCCAAACGGGTCAAAGGGGGGAGCAGTACTTC.

This chain connects TRBV7-2 to TRBJ2-3; 10 bases align to TRBD2. The germline V gene encodes CDR1 SGHTA and CDR2 FQGNSA. The ends lost 9 bases at V and 3 bases at J; junction bases unmatched: 6. The length of the CDR3 is 14 residues. In DNA form, the CDR3 reads TGTGCCAGTAGAGCTAGCGGGGGTACAGATACGCAGTATTTT. Translation: CASRASGGTDTQYF.

The chain uses TRBV6-6 and TRBJ2-7; a possible D gene is TRBD2 (6 bases). Per germline, CDR1 MNHNY and CDR2 SVGAGI (reference sequence). The ends were cut back, 5 bases at V and 4 bases at J, with 15 bases in the middle. This CDR3 is built from 14 residues. The CDR3 nucleotides are TGTGCCAGCAGTGGCGGGACGCCGGGTTACGAGCAGTACTTC. It codes for CASSGGTPGYEQYF.

The V call is TRBV28, the J call TRBJ2-3; maybe TRBD2 (5 bases). V dropped 2 bases and J dropped 1 base, with 10 bases sitting between them. CDR1 and CDR2 (germline): MDHEN, SYDVKM. CDR3 length equals 15 residues. This CDR3 is CASSLSGTRTDTQYF. CDR3 DNA: TGTGCCAGCAGTTTAAGCGGAACCCGCACAGATACGCAGTATTTT.

This chain joins TRBV5-1 and TRBJ2-2, with 9 bases aligning to TRBD1. With V trimmed by 4 bases and J by 6 bases, 10 bases remained unmatched. This CDR3 is built from 16 residues. Germline V CDR1 and CDR2: SGHRS, YFSETQ. CDR3 protein: CASSLRNRDRAGELFF. The CDR3 coding sequence is TGCGCCAGCAGCCTAAGGAACCGGGACAGGGCCGGGGAGCTGTTTTTT.

This chain joins TRBV12-3 or TRBV12-4 and TRBJ1-1; perhaps TRBD1 as D (6 bases). V lost 4 bases and J lost 2, with 8 bases in between. The CDR3 consists of 13 residues. CDR3 sequence (DNA): TGTGCCAGCAGTTCGACAGGTAACACTGAAGCTTTCTTT. Protein sequence: CASSSTGNTEAFF.

The chain joins TRBV7-9 to TRBJ2-1; 9 bases map to TRBD2. The length of the CDR3 is 15 residues. CDR1 and CDR2 (germline): SEHNR, FQNEAQ (reference sequence). The trim removed 4 bases at V and 6 bases at J, leaving 7 bases unmatched. The CDR3 loop is CASSSGLAGVNEQFF. The DNA for the CDR3 is TGTGCCAGCAGCTCGGGACTAGCCGGAGTCAATGAGCAGTTCTTC.

V gene TRBV19 combines with J gene TRBJ2-7, with 8 bases fitting TRBD2. This CDR3 is built from 17 residues. Germline lookup yields CDR1 LNHDA and CDR2 SQIVND (reference sequence). The ends lost 5 bases at V and 5 bases at J; junction bases unmatched: 17. CDR3 in amino acids: CASSPGGSGRRTNEQYF. The CDR3 DNA reads TGTGCCAGTAGTCCTGGTGGGAGCGGGAGACGAACCAACGAGCAGTACTTC.

This chain uses TRBV9 with TRBJ2-5; D is possibly TRBD1 (6 bases). V gave up 4 bases and J gave up 4 bases, with 11 bases separating them. The CDR3 sequence is 13 residues long. CDR1 and CDR2 from the germline V gene are SGDLS and YYNGEE. The CDR3 nucleotides are TGTGCCAGCAGCCCCCAGGGGCGAGAGACCCAGTACTTC. Its protein product is CASSPQGRETQYF.

V is TRBV28 and J is TRBJ1-1, with 7 bases aligning to TRBD1. The J segment lost 2 bases and the V segment lost 6 bases, leaving 6 bases of the junction unmatched. Germline V gene lookup returns CDR1 MDHEN and CDR2 SYDVKM. CDR3 size: 14 residues. The DNA of the CDR3 is TGTGCCAGCAGCTCGGGACAGACTAACACTGAAGCTTTCTTT. It codes for CASSSGQTNTEAFF.

The CDR3: CASSQDRGGQYF. CDR3 coding DNA: TGTGCCAGCAGCCAGGACAGAGGTGGCCAGTACTTC. The gene calls are TRBV7-9 and TRBJ2-5; D may be TRBD1 (6 bases). The CDR3 runs 12 residues. Trimming removed 5 bases from V and 10 bases from J, with 14 bases in between. Germline CDR1 SEHNR, CDR2 FQNEAQ (reference sequence).

The chain employs TRBV20-1 and TRBJ1-5, with TRBD1 identical over 11 bases. The trim removed 3 bases at V and 6 bases at J, leaving 4 bases unmatched. This CDR3 has 14 amino acids. Germline CDR1 DFQATT, CDR2 SNEGSKA (reference sequence). CDR3 coding DNA: TGCAGTGCTAGTTCCGGGACAGGGGGTCAGCCCCAGCATTTT. Translation gives CSASSGTGGQPQHF.

The rearrangement uses TRBV6-6 and TRBJ2-7; TRBD2 matches 10 bases. J was trimmed by 3 bases and V by 9 bases; bases with no gene match: 5. The CDR3 extends over 13 amino acids. Germline V gene data show CDR1 as MNHNY and CDR2 as SVGAGI (reference sequence). CDR3 sequence reads: CASVAGGIYEQYF. CDR3 DNA sequence: TGTGCCAGTGTAGCGGGAGGTATCTACGAGCAGTACTTC.

The chain couples TRBV28 to TRBJ1-2; weak D call: TRBD1 (6 bases). CDR3 length: 15 residues. The V gene lost 4 bases and the J gene lost 0 bases, with 12 bases spanning the gap. The germline CDR1 and CDR2 sequences are MDHEN and SYDVKM. CDR3 DNA sequence: TGTGCCAGCAGTTCAGCCGGGACAACTAACTATGGCTACACCTTC. Protein: CASSSAGTTNYGYTF.

The genes are TRBV9 and TRBJ1-1, with D tentatively TRBD1 (6 bases). The CDR3 is 13 amino acids. The V gene lost 0 bases and the J gene lost 10 bases, with 13 bases spanning the gap. CDR1 is SGDLS, CDR2 YYNGEE, per germline. CDR3 residues: CASSVEGGRRAFF. The CDR3 region has the DNA TGTGCCAGCAGCGTAGAAGGGGGTAGAAGAGCTTTCTTT.

This sequence joins TRBV11-3 and TRBJ2-6; no definite D call. Trimming removed 5 bases from V and 1 base from J, with 12 bases in between. The CDR3 has 16 amino acids. Germline loops: CDR1 SGHNT, CDR2 YENEEA. CDR3 loop: CASSLRSTSGANVLTF. As DNA, the CDR3 is TGTGCCAGCAGCCTACGTTCAACTTCTGGGGCCAACGTCCTGACTTTC.

The chain uses TRBV27 and TRBJ2-7, with TRBD1 matching 8 bases. Germline values: CDR1 MNHEY, CDR2 SMNVEV (reference sequence). This CDR3 comprises 15 residues. The J segment lost 4 bases and the V segment lost 3 bases, leaving 8 bases of the junction unmatched. For the CDR3, the DNA is TGTGCCAGCAGTTTTGGGGACAGGCTTTCATACGAGCAGTACTTC. Translating gives CASSFGDRLSYEQYF.

The chain couples TRBV9 to TRBJ2-1; D possibly corresponds to TRBD2 (6 bases). This CDR3 has 15 amino acids. Trimming removed 0 bases at V and 4 bases at J, with 11 bases between. Per the germline V gene, CDR1 is SGDLS and CDR2 is YYNGEE. The CDR3 reads CASSVEVAAYNEQFF. The CDR3 DNA sequence: TGTGCCAGCAGCGTAGAGGTAGCGGCGTACAATGAGCAGTTCTTC.